This T cell receptor (beta chain) derives from a study of T cells after yellow fever vaccination. Findings and caveats of the study: The booster saw the reappearance of most primary-vaccination clones (around 95% CD4, less than 90% CD8). Some clonotypes were seen in both the CD4 and the CD8 compartments. These made up a small share and likely arose from convergent recombination.

Universal primer sites and UMIs were introduced during 5'RACE template-switching synthesis of TCR cDNA. In TCRdb, the 5' RACE reads were re-called with MiXCR into one record per CDR3 protein. This repertoire shows more than 300,000 distinct CDR3 sequences, approximately 12% found once; its top ten account for about 3%. With respect to this clonotype: No antigen is known for it.

The TCR originated in a man younger than 35 who received the YFV17D yellow fever vaccine. The source material was CD4+ T cells sorted from PBMCs, sampled 45 days after the yellow fever booster vaccination.

The CDR3 sequence: CASSRDTGAVYGYTF. The CDR3 nucleotides read TGCGCCAGCAGCCGGGATACAGGGGCGGTCTATGGCTACACCTTC. This chain uses TRBV4-3 with TRBJ1-2; TRBD1 agrees at 7 bases. CDR3 size: 15 residues. V lost 4 bases and J lost 4; bases outside the gene matches: 9. The V gene's germline CDR1 is LGHNA and CDR2 YSLEER.